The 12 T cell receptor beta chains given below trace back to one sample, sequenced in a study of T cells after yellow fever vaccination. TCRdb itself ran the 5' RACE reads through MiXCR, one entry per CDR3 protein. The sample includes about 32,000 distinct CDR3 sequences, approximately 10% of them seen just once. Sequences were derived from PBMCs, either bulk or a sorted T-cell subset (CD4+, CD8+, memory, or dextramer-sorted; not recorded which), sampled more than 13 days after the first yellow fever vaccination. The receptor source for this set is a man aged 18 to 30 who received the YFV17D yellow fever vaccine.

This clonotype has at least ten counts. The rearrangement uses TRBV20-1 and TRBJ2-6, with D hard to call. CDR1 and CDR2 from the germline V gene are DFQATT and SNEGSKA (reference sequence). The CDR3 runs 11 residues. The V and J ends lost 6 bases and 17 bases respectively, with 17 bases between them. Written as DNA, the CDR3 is TGCAGTGCACGGTCAGGATTACCGTTGACTTTC. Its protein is CSARSGLPLTF.

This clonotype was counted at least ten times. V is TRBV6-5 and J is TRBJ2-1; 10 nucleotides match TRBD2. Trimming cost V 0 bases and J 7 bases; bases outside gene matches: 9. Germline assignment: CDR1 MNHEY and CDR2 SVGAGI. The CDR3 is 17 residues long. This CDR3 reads CASSYSLAGSTRNEQFF. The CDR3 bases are TGTGCCAGCAGTTACTCACTAGCGGGGAGTACAAGGAATGAGCAGTTCTTC.

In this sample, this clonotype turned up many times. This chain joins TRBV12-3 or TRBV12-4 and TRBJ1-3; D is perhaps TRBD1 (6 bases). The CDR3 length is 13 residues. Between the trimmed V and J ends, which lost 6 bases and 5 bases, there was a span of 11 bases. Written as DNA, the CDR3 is TGTGCCAGCAGCGAAGGACAGAGAAACACCATATATTTT. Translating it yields CASSEGQRNTIYF.

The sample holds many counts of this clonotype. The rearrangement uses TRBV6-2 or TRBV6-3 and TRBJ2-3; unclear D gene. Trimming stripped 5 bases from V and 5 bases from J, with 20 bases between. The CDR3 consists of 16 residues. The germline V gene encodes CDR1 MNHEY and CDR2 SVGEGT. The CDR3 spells CASSPSRSRSLDTQYF. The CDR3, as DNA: TGTGCCAGCAGTCCCTCTCGGTCCCGATCCCTAGATACGCAGTATTTT.

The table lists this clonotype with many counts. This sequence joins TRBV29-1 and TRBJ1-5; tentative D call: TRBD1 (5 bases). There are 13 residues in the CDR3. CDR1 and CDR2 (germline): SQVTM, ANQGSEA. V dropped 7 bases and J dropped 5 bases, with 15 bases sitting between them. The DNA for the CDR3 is TGCAGCGCTACCCTCGGGGGAGATCAGCCCCAGCATTTT. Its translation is CSATLGGDQPQHF.

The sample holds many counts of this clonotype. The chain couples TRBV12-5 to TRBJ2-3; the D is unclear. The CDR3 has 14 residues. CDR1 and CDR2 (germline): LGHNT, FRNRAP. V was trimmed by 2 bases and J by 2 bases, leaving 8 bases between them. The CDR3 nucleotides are TGTGCTAGTGGTTTGTCTGTGTCCACAGATACGCAGTATTTT. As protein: CASGLSVSTDTQYF.

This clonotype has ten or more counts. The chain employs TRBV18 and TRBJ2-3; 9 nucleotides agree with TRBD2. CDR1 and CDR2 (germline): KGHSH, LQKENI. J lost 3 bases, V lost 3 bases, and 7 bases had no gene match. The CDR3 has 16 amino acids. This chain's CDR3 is CASSPRGGAETDTQYF. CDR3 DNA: TGTGCCAGCTCACCGCGGGGGGGCGCCGAGACAGATACGCAGTATTTT. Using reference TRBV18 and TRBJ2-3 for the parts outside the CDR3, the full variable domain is NAGVMQNPRHLVRRRGQEARLRCSPMKGHSHVYWYRQLPEEGLKFMVYLQKENIIDESGMPKERFSAEFPKEGPSILRIQQVVRGDSAAYFCASSPRGGAETDTQYFGPGTRLTVL.

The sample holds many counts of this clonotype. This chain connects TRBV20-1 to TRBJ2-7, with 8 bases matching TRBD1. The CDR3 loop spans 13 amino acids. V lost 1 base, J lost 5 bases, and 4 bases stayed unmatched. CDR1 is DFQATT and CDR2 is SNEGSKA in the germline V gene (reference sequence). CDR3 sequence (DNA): TGCAGTGCTAGAGCTGGACAGGGTGACGAGCAGTACTTC. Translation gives CSARAGQGDEQYF.

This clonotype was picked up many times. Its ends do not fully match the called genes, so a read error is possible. CDR3 residues: CASNLKGKDTQYF. The CDR3 DNA sequence: TGTGCCAGCAATTTAAAGGGGAAAGATACGCAGTATTTT. V and J are TRBV28 and TRBJ2-3; maybe TRBD1 (5 bases). CDR3 length equals 13 residues. Germline-derived CDR1 and CDR2 are MDHEN and SYDVKM.

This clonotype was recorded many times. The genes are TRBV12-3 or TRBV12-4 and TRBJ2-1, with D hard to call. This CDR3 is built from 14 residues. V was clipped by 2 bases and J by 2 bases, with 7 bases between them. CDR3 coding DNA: TGTGCCAGCAGTTTAAATGGGGCCTACAATGAGCAGTTCTTC. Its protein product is CASSLNGAYNEQFF.

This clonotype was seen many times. In DNA form, the CDR3 reads TGTGCCAGCAGTGAAGAGGGCGAGCAGTACGTC. The encoded protein is CASSEEGEQYV. The V call is TRBV2, the J call TRBJ2-7; no clear D. Germline V gene lookup returns CDR1 SNHLY and CDR2 FYNNEI. This CDR3 spans 11 amino acids. V was trimmed by 1 base and J by 6 bases, leaving 4 bases between them.

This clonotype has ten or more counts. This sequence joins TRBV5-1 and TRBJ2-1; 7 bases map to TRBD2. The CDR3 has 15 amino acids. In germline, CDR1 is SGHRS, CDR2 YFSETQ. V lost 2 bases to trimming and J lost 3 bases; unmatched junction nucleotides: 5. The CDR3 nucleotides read TGCGCCAGCAGCTTTAACGGGGGGAACTACAATGAGCAGTTCTTC. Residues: CASSFNGGNYNEQFF.